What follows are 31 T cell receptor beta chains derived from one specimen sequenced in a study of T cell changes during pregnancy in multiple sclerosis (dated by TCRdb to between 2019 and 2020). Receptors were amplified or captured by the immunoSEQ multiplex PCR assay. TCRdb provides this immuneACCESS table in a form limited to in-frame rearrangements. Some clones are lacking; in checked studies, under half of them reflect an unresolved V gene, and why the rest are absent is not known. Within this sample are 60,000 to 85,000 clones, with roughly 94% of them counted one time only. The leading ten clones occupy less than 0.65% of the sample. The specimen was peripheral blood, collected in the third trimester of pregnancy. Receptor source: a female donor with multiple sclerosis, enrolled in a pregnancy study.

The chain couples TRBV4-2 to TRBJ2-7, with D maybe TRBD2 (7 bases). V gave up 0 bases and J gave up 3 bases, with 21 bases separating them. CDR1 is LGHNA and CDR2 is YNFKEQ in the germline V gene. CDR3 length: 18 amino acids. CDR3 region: CASSQDPLGGPLGYEQYF. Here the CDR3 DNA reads TGTGCCAGCAGCCAAGATCCGCTGGGGGGGCCATTAGGCTACGAGCAGTACTTC.

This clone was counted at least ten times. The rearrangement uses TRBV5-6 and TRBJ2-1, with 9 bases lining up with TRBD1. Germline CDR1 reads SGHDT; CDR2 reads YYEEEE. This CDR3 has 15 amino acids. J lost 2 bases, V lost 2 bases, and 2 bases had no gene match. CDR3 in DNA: TGTGCCAGCAGCTTCGGGGACAGGGCCTACAATGAGCAGTTCTTC. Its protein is CASSFGDRAYNEQFF.

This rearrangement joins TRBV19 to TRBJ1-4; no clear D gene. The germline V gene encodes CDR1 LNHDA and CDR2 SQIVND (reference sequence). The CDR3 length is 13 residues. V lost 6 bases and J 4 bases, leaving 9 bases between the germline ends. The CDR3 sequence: CASSTVLNEKLFF. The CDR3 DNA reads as TGTGCCAGTAGCACGGTTCTTAATGAAAAACTGTTTTTT.

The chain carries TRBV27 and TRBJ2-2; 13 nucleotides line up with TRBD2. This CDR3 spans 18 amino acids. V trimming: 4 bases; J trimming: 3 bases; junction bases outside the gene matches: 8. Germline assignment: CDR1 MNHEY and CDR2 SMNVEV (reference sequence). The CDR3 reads CASSSPALAGGYTGELFF. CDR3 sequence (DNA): TGTGCCAGCAGTTCGCCCGCACTAGCGGGGGGGTACACCGGGGAGCTGTTTTTT.

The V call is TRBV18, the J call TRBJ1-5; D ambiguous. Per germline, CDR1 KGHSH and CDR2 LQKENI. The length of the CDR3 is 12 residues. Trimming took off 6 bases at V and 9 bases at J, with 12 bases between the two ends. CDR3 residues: CASSIDMGPQHF. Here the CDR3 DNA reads TGTGCCAGCTCCATCGACATGGGGCCCCAGCATTTT.

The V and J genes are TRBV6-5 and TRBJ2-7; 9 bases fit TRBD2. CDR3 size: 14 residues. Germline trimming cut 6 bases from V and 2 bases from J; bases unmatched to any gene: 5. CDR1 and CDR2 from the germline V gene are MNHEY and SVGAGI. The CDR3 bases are TGTGCCAGCAGCAATAGCGGGGGCCCCTACGAGCAGTACTTC. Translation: CASSNSGGPYEQYF.

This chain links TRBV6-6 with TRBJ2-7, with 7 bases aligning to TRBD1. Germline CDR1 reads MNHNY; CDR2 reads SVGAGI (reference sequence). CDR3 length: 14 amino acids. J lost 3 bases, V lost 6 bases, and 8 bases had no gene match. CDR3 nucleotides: TGTGCCAGCAGGGCCCAGGGGGTCTTCTACGAGCAGTACTTC. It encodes CASRAQGVFYEQYF.

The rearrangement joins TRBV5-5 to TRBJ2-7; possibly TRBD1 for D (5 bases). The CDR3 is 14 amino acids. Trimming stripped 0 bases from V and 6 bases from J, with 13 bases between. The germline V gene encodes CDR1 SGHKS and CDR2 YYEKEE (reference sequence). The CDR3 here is CASSLGQGSFEQYF. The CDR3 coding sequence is TGTGCCAGCAGCTTGGGGCAGGGAAGCTTCGAGCAGTACTTC. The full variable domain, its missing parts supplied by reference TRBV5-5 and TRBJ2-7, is DAGVTQSPTHLIKTRGQQVTLRCSPISGHKSVSWYQQVLGQGPQFIFQYYEKEERGRGNFPDRFSARQFPNYSSELNVNALLLGDSALYLCASSLGQGSFEQYFGPGTRLTVT.

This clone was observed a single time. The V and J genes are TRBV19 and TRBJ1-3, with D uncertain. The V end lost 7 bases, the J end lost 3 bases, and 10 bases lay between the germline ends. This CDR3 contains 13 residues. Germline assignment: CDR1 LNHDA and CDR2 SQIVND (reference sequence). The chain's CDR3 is CASTELYGNTIYF. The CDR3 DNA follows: TGTGCCAGTACCGAACTTTATGGAAACACCATATATTTT.

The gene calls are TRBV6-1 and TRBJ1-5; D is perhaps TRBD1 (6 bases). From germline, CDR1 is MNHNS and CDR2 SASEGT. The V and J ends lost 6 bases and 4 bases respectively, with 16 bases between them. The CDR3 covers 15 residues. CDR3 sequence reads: CASREQGMKNQPQHF. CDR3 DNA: TGTGCCAGCAGAGAACAGGGAATGAAGAATCAGCCCCAGCATTTT.

In DNA, the CDR3 is TGCAGCGTTGGGACAGCCACTTTGAACACTGAAGCTTTCTTT. It yields the protein CSVGTATLNTEAFF. The V call is TRBV29-1, the J call TRBJ1-1; D is perhaps TRBD1 (6 bases). Germline V gene data show CDR1 as SQVTM and CDR2 as ANQGSEA. The CDR3 spans 14 residues. Trimming left V 4 bases short and J 0 bases short, with 12 bases between.

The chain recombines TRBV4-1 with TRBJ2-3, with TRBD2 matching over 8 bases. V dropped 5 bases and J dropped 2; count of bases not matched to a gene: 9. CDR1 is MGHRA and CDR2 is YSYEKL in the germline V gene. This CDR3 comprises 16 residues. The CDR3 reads CASSYPAGESTDTQYF. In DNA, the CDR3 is TGCGCCAGCAGCTACCCAGCGGGGGAGTCCACAGATACGCAGTATTTT.

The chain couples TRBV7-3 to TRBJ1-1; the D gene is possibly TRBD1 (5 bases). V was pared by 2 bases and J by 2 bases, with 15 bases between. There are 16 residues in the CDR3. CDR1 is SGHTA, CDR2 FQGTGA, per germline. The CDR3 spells CASSLRRGGVNTEAFF. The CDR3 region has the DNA TGTGCCAGCAGCTTACGGCGGGGAGGGGTTAACACTGAAGCTTTCTTT.

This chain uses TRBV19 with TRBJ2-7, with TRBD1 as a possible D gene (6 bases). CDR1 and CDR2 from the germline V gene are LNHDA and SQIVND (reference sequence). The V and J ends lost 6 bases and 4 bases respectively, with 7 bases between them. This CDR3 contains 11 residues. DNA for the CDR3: TGTGCCAGTAGCAGGGGATACGAGCAGTACTTC. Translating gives CASSRGYEQYF.

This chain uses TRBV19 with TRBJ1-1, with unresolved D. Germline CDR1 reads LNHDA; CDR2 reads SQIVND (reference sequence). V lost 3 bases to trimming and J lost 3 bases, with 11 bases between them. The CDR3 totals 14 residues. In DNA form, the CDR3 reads TGTGCCAGTAGTATCACCAGGACTTACACTGAAGCTTTCTTT. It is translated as CASSITRTYTEAFF.

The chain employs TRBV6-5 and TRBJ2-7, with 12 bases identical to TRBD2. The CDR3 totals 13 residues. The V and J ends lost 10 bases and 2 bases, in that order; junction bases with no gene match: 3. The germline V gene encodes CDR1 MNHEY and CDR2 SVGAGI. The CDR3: CATRTSGAYEQYF. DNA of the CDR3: TGTGCCACCCGGACTAGCGGGGCCTACGAGCAGTACTTC.

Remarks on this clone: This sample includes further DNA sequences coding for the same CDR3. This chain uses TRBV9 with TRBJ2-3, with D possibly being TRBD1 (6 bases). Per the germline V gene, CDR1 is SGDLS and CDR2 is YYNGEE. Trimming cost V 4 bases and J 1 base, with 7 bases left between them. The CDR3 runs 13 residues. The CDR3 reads CASSPGGTDTQYF. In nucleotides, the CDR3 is TGTGCCAGCAGCCCAGGGGGCACAGATACGCAGTATTTT.

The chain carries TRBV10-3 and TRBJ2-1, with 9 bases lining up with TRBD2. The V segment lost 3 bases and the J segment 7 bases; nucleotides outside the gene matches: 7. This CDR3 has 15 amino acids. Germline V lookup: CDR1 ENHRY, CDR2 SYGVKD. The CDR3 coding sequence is TGTGCCATCAGTGAAGGGCGGGGGGGCCGGAATGAGCAGTTCTTC. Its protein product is CAISEGRGGRNEQFF.

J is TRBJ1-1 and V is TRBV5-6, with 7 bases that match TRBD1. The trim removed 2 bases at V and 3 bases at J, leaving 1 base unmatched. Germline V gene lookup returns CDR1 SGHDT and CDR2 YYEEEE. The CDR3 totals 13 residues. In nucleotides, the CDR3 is TGTGCCAGCAGCTTAACAGGGGACACTGAAGCTTTCTTT. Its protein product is CASSLTGDTEAFF.

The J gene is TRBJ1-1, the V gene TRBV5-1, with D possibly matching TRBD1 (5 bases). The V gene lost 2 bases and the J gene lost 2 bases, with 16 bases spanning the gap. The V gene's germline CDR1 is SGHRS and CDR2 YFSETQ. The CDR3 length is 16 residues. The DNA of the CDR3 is TGCGCCAGCAGCTTCCAGGGTTTTAGAGGAAACACTGAAGCTTTCTTT. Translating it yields CASSFQGFRGNTEAFF.

The CDR3 DNA is TGTGCCAGCAGCCCCCGGGGGGGGCAGTTGCCCCAGCATTTT. Protein: CASSPRGGQLPQHF. The chain has TRBV7-2 and TRBJ1-5; possible D gene TRBD1, 6 bases. The CDR3 is made up of 14 amino acids. V lost 5 bases, J lost 9 bases, and 17 bases lay in between. Germline CDR1 reads SGHTA; CDR2 reads FQGNSA.

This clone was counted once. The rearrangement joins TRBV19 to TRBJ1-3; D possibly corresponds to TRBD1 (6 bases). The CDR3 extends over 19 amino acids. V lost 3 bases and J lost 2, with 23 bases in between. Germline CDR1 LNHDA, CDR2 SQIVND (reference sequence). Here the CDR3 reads CASSILSAQGPGAGNTIYF. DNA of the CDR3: TGTGCCAGTAGTATCCTGTCTGCACAGGGTCCCGGGGCTGGAAACACCATATATTTT.

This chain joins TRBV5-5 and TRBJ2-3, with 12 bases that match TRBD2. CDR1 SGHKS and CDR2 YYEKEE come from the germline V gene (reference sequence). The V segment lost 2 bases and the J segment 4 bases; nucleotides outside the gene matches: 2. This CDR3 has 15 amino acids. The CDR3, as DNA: TGTGCCAGCAGCTTCGGGACTAGCGGGCCAGATACGCAGTATTTT. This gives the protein CASSFGTSGPDTQYF. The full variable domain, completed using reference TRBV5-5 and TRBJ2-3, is DAGVTQSPTHLIKTRGQQVTLRCSPISGHKSVSWYQQVLGQGPQFIFQYYEKEERGRGNFPDRFSARQFPNYSSELNVNALLLGDSALYLCASSFGTSGPDTQYFGPGTRLTVL.

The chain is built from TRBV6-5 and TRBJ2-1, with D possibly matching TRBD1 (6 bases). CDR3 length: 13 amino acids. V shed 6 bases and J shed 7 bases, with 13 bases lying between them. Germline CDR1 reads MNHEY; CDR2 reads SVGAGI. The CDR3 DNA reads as TGTGCCAGCAGATCGCAGGGGAAAAATGAGCAGTTCTTC. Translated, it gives CASRSQGKNEQFF.

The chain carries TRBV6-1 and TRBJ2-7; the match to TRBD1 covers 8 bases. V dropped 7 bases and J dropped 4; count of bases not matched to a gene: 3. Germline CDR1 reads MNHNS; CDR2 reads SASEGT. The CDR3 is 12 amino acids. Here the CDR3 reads CASITGGYEQYF. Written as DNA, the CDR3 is TGTGCCAGCATAACAGGGGGGTACGAGCAGTACTTC.

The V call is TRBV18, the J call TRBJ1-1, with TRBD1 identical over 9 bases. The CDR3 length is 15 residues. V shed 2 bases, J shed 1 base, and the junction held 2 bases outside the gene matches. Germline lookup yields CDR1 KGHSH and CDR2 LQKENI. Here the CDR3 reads CASSPSTGGNTEAFF. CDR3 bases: TGTGCCAGCTCACCATCGACAGGGGGGAACACTGAAGCTTTCTTT. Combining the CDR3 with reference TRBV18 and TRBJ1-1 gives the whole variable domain NAGVMQNPRHLVRRRGQEARLRCSPMKGHSHVYWYRQLPEEGLKFMVYLQKENIIDESGMPKERFSAEFPKEGPSILRIQQVVRGDSAAYFCASSPSTGGNTEAFFGQGTRLTVV.

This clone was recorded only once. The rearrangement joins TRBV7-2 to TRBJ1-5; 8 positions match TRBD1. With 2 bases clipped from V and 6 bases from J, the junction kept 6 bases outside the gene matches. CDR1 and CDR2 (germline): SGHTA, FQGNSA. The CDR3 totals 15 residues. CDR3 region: CASSLKQGATQPQHF. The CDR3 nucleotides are TGTGCCAGCAGCTTAAAGCAGGGGGCCACTCAGCCCCAGCATTTT. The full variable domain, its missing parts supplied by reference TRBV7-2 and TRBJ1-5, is GAGVSQSPSNKVTEKGKDVELRCDPISGHTALYWYRQSLGQGLEFLIYFQGNSAPDKSGLPSDRFSAERTGGSVSTLTIQRTQQEDSAVYLCASSLKQGATQPQHFGDGTRLSIL.

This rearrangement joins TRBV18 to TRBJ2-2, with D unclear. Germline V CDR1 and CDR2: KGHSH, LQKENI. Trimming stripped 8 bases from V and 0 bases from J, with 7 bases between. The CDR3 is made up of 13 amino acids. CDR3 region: CASKTPNTGELFF. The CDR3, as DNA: TGTGCCAGCAAGACTCCGAACACCGGGGAGCTGTTTTTT. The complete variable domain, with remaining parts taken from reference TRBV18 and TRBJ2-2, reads NAGVMQNPRHLVRRRGQEARLRCSPMKGHSHVYWYRQLPEEGLKFMVYLQKENIIDESGMPKERFSAEFPKEGPSILRIQQVVRGDSAAYFCASKTPNTGELFFGEGSRLTVL.

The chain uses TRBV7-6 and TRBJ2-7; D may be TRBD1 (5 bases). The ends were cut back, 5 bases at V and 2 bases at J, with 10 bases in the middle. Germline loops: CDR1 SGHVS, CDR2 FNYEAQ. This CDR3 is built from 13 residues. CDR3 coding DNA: TGTGCCAGCAGCCCCCAGGGCACCTACGAGCAGTACTTC. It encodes CASSPQGTYEQYF.

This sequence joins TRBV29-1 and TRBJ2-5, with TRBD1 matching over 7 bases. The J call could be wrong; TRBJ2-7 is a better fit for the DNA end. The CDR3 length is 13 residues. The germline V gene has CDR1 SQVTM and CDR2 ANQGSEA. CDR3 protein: CSVSPTGVYEQYF. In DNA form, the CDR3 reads TGCAGCGTCTCTCCCACAGGGGTCTACGAGCAGTACTTC.

The CDR3 DNA reads as TGTGCCAGCTCACCTACAGGGGGCCTACCGGGAAACACCATATATTTT. Translation: CASSPTGGLPGNTIYF. The V and J genes are TRBV18 and TRBJ1-3; TRBD1 matches at 9 bases. This CDR3 spans 16 amino acids. Germline assignment: CDR1 KGHSH and CDR2 LQKENI. With V trimmed by 3 bases and J by 4 bases, 7 bases remained unmatched.